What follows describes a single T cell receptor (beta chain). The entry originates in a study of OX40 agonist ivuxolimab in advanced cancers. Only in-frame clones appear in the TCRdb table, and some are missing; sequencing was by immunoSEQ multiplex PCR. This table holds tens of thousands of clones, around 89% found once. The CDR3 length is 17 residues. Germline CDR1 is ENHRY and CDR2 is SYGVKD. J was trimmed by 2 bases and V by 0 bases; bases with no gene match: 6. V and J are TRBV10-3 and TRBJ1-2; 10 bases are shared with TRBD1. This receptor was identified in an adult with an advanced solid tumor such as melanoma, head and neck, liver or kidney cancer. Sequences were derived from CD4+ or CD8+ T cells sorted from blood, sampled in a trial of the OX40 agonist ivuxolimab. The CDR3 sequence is CAISESSAGQGNYGYTF. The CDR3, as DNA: TGTGCCATCAGTGAGTCCTCCGCGGGACAGGGGAACTATGGCTACACCTTC.